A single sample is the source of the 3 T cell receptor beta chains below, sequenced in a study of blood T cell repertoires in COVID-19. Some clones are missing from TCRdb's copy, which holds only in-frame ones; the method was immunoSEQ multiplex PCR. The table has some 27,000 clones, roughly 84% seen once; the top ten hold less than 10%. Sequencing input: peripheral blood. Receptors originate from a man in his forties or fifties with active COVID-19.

CDR3 region: CASSQDWAYQPQHF. DNA for the CDR3: TGCGCCAGCAGCCAAGATTGGGCCTATCAGCCCCAGCATTTT. The V and J genes are TRBV4-1 and TRBJ1-5; D call uncertain. This CDR3 contains 14 residues. The germline V gene has CDR1 MGHRA and CDR2 YSYEKL. V was shortened by 0 bases and J by 5 bases, with 8 bases between the two germline ends.

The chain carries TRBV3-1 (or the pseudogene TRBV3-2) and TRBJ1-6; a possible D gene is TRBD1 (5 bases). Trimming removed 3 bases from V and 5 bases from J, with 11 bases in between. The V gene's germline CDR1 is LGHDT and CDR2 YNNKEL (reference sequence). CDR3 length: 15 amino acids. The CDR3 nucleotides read TGTGCCAGCAGCCAGGGTCGACAGAATAATTCACCCCTCCACTTT. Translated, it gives CASSQGRQNNSPLHF.

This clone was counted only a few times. CDR3 DNA: TGTGCCAGCAGTTGGGGTGGGAGCACTGAAGCTTTCTTT. Translation: CASSWGGSTEAFF. The chain is built from TRBV7-9 and TRBJ1-1; D call uncertain. V dropped 6 bases and J dropped 4 bases, with 12 bases sitting between them. Germline-derived CDR1 and CDR2 are SEHNR and FQNEAQ (reference sequence). The CDR3 loop spans 13 amino acids.